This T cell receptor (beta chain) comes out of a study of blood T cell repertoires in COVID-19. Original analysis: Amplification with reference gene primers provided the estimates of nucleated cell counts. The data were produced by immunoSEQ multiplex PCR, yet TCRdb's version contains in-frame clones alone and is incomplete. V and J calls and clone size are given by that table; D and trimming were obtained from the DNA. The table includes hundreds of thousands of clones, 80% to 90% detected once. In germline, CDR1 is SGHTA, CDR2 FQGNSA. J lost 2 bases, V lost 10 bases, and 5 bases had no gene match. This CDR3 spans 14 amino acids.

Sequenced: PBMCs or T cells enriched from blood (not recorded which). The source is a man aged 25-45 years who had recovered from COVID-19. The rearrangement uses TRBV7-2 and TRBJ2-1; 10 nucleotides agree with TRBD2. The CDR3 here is CANKRGGTYNEQFF. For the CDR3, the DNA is TGTGCCAACAAGCGGGGGGGGACCTACAATGAGCAGTTCTTC.